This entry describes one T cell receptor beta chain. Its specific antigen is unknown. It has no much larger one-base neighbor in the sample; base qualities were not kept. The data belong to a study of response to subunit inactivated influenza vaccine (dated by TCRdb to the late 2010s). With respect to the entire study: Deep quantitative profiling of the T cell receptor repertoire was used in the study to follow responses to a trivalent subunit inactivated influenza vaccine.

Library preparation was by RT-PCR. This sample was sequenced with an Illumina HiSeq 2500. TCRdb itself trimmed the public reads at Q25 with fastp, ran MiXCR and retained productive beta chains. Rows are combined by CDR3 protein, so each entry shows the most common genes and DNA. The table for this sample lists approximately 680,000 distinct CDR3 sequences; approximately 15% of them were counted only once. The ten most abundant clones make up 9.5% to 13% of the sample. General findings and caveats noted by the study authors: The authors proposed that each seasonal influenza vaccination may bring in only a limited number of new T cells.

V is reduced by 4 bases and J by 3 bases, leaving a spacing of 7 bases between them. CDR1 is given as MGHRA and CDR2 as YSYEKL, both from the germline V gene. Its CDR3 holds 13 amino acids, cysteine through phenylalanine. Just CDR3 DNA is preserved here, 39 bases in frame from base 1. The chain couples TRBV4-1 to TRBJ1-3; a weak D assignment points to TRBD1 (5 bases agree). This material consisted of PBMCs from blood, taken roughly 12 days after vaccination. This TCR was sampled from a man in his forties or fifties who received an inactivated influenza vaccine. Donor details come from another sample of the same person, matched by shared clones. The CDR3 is CASSPGHGNTIYF. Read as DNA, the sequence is TGCGCCAGCAGCCCAGGACATGGAAACACCATATATTTT.